The rows below give T cell receptor beta chains drawn from one sample of a study of T cells after yellow fever vaccination. In TCRdb, the 5' RACE reads were re-called with MiXCR into one record per CDR3 protein. The sample contains some 320,000 distinct CDR3 sequences, approximately 4% of which appear only once. Here the sequenced sample was PBMCs, taken 5 days after the yellow fever booster vaccination. The receptors derive from a man between 18 and 35 years old who received the YFV17D yellow fever vaccine. Both conserved end residues are part of each CDR3. A D gene is named only where the DNA matches it firmly. Expanded clones are given a class, and other clones once, few, many or no size at all.

clone size: few; J gene: TRBJ1-1; D gene: TRBD1; V gene: TRBV27; CDR3 DNA: TGTGCCAGCAGTTTCCGGACAGGGGTGGGGGCTTTCTTT; CDR3 protein: CASSFRTGVGAFF
clone size: NA; J gene: TRBJ2-4; D gene: TRBD2; V gene: TRBV7-2; CDR3 DNA: TGTGCCAGCAGCCCGGGGGGGTTCAAAAACATTCAGTACTTC; CDR3 protein: CASSPGGFKNIQYF
clone size: many; J gene: TRBJ2-1; D gene: NA; V gene: TRBV5-1; CDR3 DNA: TGCGCCAGCAGCTTGACCGAGAATGAGCAGTTCTTC; CDR3 protein: CASSLTENEQFF
clone size: NA; J gene: TRBJ2-1; D gene: NA; V gene: TRBV4-1; CDR3 DNA: TGCGCCAGCAGCCAAGATCTCGCGCCGAGCTCCTACAATGAGCAGTTCTTC; CDR3 protein: CASSQDLAPSSYNEQFF
clone size: many; J gene: TRBJ2-7; D gene: NA; V gene: TRBV5-6; CDR3 DNA: TGTGCCAGCAGCTTTAGATCCAGTTCGCCCTACGAGCAGTACTTC; CDR3 protein: CASSFRSSSPYEQYF
clone size: many; J gene: TRBJ2-5; D gene: NA; V gene: TRBV28; CDR3 DNA: TGTGCCAGCAGTTTATTCCAGTTTACCGGGACAAAGAGCGAGACCCAGTACTTC; CDR3 protein: CASSLFQFTGTKSETQYF
clone size: many; J gene: TRBJ1-1; D gene: NA; V gene: TRBV5-1; CDR3 DNA: TGCGCCAGCAGGCGGCAGTTAGACACTGAAGCTTTCTTT; CDR3 protein: CASRRQLDTEAFF
clone size: few; J gene: TRBJ1-2; D gene: TRBD1; V gene: TRBV20-1; CDR3 DNA: TGCAGTGCATCGCAGGGGGCGTTGCGTGGCTACACCTTC; CDR3 protein: CSASQGALRGYTF
clone size: many; J gene: TRBJ1-1; D gene: TRBD1; V gene: TRBV3-1; CDR3 DNA: TGTGCCAGCAGCCTTACAGGGGATAACACTGAAGCTTTCTTT; CDR3 protein: CASSLTGDNTEAFF
clone size: few; J gene: TRBJ1-2; D gene: NA; V gene: TRBV2; CDR3 DNA: TGTGCCAGCAGTAGGGACACCTATGGCTACACCTTC; CDR3 protein: CASSRDTYGYTF
clone size: few; J gene: TRBJ2-7; D gene: TRBD2; V gene: TRBV3-1; CDR3 DNA: TGTGCCAGCAGCCAAGGAACTAGCGGGGGGCGCGAGCAGTACTTC; CDR3 protein: CASSQGTSGGREQYF
clone size: NA; J gene: TRBJ1-1; D gene: TRBD1; V gene: TRBV7-3; CDR3 DNA: TGTGCCAGCAGCCTAAAACCGACAGGGGAAGAAGCTTTCTTT; CDR3 protein: CASSLKPTGEEAFF
clone size: few; J gene: TRBJ2-3; D gene: NA; V gene: TRBV7-9; CDR3 DNA: TGTGCCAGCAGCTTAATTAACACAGGAGATACGCAGTATTTT; CDR3 protein: CASSLINTGDTQYF
clone size: NA; J gene: TRBJ1-2; D gene: NA; V gene: TRBV6-5; CDR3 DNA: TGTGCCAGCAGTTACTCGGGGGCAGGCGACGCTAACTATGGCTACACCTTC; CDR3 protein: CASSYSGAGDANYGYTF
clone size: NA; J gene: TRBJ1-1; D gene: NA; V gene: TRBV4-1; CDR3 DNA: TGCGCCAGCAGCCAAGTTGGGGGGGCGGACACTGAAGCTTTCTTT; CDR3 protein: CASSQVGGADTEAFF
clone size: many; J gene: TRBJ2-7; D gene: NA; V gene: TRBV7-9; CDR3 DNA: TGTGCCAGCAGTTCAGACAGTACCTACGAGCAGTACTTC; CDR3 protein: CASSSDSTYEQYF
clone size: many; J gene: TRBJ1-2; D gene: NA; V gene: TRBV29-1; CDR3 DNA: TGCAGCGTTGAAGCGGGGCCTAACTATGGCTACACCTTC; CDR3 protein: CSVEAGPNYGYTF
clone size: many; J gene: TRBJ2-1; D gene: NA; V gene: TRBV10-3; CDR3 DNA: TGTGCCATCAGTGAGCTCACAGGGACATTCGATGAGCAGTTCTTC; CDR3 protein: CAISELTGTFDEQFF
clone size: NA; J gene: TRBJ2-1; D gene: NA; V gene: TRBV29-1; CDR3 DNA: TGCAGCGTTGAAGATCGGGCAGGATCGGGGTACAATGAGCAGTTCTTC; CDR3 protein: CSVEDRAGSGYNEQFF
clone size: few; J gene: TRBJ2-3; D gene: NA; V gene: TRBV5-1; CDR3 DNA: TGCGCCAGCAGCTTGTTGTCTAGCACAGATACGCAGTATTTT; CDR3 protein: CASSLLSSTDTQYF
clone size: many; J gene: TRBJ2-3; D gene: TRBD2; V gene: TRBV9; CDR3 DNA: TGTGCCAGCAGCGACCCTCGGGAGGCAGATACGCAGTATTTT; CDR3 protein: CASSDPREADTQYF
clone size: few; J gene: TRBJ1-1; D gene: NA; V gene: TRBV29-1; CDR3 DNA: TGCAGCGTGGGGGGGTTAACCATGAACACTGAAGCTTTCTTT; CDR3 protein: CSVGGLTMNTEAFF
clone size: NA; J gene: TRBJ2-2; D gene: NA; V gene: TRBV12-3/TRBV12-4; CDR3 DNA: TGTGCCAGCACCTTGATCCTCCGGGAGCTGTTTTTT; CDR3 protein: CASTLILRELFF
clone size: NA; J gene: TRBJ1-3; D gene: TRBD1; V gene: TRBV7-9; CDR3 DNA: TGTGCCAGCAGCTCCACAGACAGGGGGAACACCATATATTTT; CDR3 protein: CASSSTDRGNTIYF
clone size: many; J gene: TRBJ2-1; D gene: TRBD2; V gene: TRBV5-4; CDR3 DNA: TGTGCCAGCAGCTTGCCCGGGGGGGCCAGGAATGAGCAGTTCTTC; CDR3 protein: CASSLPGGARNEQFF